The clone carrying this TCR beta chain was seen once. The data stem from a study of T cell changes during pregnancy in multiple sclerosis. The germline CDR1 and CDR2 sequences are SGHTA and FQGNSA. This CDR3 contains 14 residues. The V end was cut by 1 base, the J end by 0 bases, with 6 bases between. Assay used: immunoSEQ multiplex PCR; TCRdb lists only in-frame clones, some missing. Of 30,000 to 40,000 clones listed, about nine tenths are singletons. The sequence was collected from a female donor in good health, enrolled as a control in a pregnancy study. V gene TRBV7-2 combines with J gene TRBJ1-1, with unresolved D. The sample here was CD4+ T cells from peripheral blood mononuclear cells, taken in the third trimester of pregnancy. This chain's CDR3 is CASSLGAMNTEAFF. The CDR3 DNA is TGTGCCAGCAGCTTAGGGGCGATGAACACTGAAGCTTTCTTT.